This T cell receptor (beta chain) was captured by sequencing in a study of cytomegalovirus exposure and HLA in healthy donors. Study as a whole: Under 85% of several hundred genotyped donors fell in the Caucasian-associated ancestry cluster. The study, taken as a whole, reports: The study had only CMV serostatus as immune exposure information.

A note on this clone: The antigen is unknown. Other DNA sequences in this specimen translate into the identical CDR3.

Primers included in the PCR were 60 Vbeta and 13 Jbeta primers. The assay was immunoSEQ multiplex PCR, and TCRdb's table has in-frame clones only and misses some. The table records under 200,000 clones, approximately 67% of them present only once. The sequencing input was PBMCs. The receptor was isolated from a woman aged 18-29 years in good health and CMV-seropositive.

The CDR3 here is CASIDRGTEAFF. The CDR3 DNA is TGTGCCAGCATCGACAGGGGGACTGAAGCTTTCTTT. This chain links TRBV6-6 with TRBJ1-1, with 9 bases lining up with TRBD1. The germline CDR1 and CDR2 sequences are MNHNY and SVGAGI (reference sequence). The V gene end was trimmed by 7 bases and the J gene end by 5 bases; junction bases not matched to a gene: 2. The CDR3 contains 12 residues.